The present entry profiles one TCR beta chain with its context. This entry is derived from a study of blood T cell repertoires in COVID-19. Overall study context: Sources were T cells, B-cell-depleted T cells, or PBMCs; the material itself was cDNA or gDNA.

Profiling relied on immunoSEQ multiplex PCR, and the TCRdb table lists in-frame clones only, not all of them. The sample has some 74,000 clones, about 91% seen once. The CDR3 has 15 amino acids. V shed 5 bases and J 0 bases; nucleotides not matched to a gene: 3. Germline V gene data show CDR1 as MGHDK and CDR2 as SYGVNS. The material sequenced was peripheral blood. This chain uses TRBV25-1 with TRBJ2-2; 7 nucleotides match TRBD1. This receptor was taken from a woman older than 75 with acute or convalescent COVID-19. CDR3 amino acids: CASSRTGTNTGELFF. CDR3 coding DNA: TGTGCCAGCAGTAGGACAGGAACGAACACCGGGGAGCTGTTTTTT. Complete variable domain (other parts from reference TRBV25-1 and TRBJ2-2): EADIYQTPRYLVIGTGKKITLECSQTMGHDKMYWYQQDPGMELHLIHYSYGVNSTEKGDLSSESTVSRIRTEHFPLTLESARPSHTSQYLCASSRTGTNTGELFFGEGSRLTVL.